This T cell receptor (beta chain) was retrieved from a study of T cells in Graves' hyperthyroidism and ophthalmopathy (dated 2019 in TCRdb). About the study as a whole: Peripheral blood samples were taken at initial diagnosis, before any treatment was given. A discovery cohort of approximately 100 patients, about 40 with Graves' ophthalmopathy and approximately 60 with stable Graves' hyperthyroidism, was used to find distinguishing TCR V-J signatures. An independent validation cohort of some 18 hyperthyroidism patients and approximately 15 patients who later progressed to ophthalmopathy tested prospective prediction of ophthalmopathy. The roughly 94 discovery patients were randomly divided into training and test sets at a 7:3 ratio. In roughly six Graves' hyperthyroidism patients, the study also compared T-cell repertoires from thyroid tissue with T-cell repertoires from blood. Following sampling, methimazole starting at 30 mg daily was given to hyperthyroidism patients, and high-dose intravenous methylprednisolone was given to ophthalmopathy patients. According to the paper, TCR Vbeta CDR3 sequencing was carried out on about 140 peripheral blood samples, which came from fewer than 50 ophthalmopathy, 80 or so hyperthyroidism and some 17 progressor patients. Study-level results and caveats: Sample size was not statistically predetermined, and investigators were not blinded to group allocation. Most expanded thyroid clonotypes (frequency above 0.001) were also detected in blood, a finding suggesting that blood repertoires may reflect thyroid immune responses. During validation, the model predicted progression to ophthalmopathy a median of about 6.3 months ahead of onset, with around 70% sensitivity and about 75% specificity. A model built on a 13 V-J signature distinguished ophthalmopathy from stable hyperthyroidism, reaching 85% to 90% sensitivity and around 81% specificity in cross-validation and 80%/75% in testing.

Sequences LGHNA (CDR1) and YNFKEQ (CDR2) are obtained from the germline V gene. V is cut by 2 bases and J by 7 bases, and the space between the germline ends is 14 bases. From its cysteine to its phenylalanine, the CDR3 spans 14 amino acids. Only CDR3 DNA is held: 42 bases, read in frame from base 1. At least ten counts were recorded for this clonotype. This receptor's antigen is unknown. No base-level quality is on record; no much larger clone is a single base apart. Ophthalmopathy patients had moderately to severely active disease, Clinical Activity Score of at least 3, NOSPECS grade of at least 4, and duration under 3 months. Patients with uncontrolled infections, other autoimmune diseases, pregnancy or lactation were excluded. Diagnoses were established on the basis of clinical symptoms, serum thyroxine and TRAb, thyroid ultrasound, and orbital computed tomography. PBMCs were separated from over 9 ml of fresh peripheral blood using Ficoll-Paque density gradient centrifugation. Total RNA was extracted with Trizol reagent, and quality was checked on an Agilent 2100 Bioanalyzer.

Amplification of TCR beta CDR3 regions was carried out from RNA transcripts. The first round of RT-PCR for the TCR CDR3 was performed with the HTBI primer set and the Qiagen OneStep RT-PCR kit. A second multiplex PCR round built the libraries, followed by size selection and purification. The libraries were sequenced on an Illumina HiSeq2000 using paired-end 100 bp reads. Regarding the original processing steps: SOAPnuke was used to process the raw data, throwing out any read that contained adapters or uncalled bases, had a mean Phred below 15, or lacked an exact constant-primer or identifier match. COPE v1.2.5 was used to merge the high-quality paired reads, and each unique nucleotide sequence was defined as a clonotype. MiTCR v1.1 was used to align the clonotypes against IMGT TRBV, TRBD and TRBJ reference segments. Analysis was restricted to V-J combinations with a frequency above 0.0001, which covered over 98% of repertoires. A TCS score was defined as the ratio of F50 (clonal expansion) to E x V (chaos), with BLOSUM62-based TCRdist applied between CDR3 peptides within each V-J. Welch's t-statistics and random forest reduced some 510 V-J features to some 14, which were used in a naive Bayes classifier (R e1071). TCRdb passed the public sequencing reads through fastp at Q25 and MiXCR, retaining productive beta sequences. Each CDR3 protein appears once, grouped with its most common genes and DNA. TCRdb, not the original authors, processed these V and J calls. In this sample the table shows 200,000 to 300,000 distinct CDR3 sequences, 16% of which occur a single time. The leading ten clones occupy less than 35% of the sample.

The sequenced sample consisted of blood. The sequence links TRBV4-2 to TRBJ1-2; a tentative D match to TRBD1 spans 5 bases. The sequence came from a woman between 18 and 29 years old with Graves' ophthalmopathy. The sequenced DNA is TGTGCCAGCAGCCAAACAACAGGCTTTTTTGGCTACACCTTC. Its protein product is CASSQTTGFFGYTF.